Shown below are 31 T cell receptor beta chains from a single sample sequenced in a study of response to subunit inactivated influenza vaccine. TCRdb redid the calling of the RT-PCR reads with MiXCR, one entry per CDR3 protein. This sample yields under 550,000 distinct CDR3 sequences, of which 6% to 9% are seen a single time; 13% belongs to the top ten. The sample here was PBMCs from blood, taken around 25 months after vaccination. These receptors were taken from a man in his fifties or sixties who received an inactivated influenza vaccine.

Only a few counts were recorded for this clonotype. The chain links TRBV20-1 to TRBJ2-1; 11 bases are a match to TRBD2. CDR3 length: 15 residues. J was trimmed by 6 bases and V by 4 bases; bases with no gene match: 8. Germline CDR1 reads DFQATT; CDR2 reads SNEGSKA (reference sequence). CDR3 residues: CSATSPGLAANEQFF. The CDR3 nucleotides are TGCAGTGCTACCTCACCGGGACTAGCGGCCAATGAGCAGTTCTTC.

This clonotype was detected only a few times. This chain joins TRBV6-2 or TRBV6-3 and TRBJ1-5; no reliable D call. The CDR3 totals 13 residues. Trimming cost V 2 bases and J 7 bases, with 9 bases left between them. Per the germline V gene, CDR1 is MNHEY and CDR2 is SVGEGT. The CDR3 DNA sequence: TGTGCCAGCAGTTACCCCTCAGGCCAGCCCCAGCATTTT. This translates into CASSYPSGQPQHF.

This clonotype occurred a few times. The gene calls are TRBV4-2 and TRBJ1-2; possible D gene TRBD1, 6 bases. The CDR3 extends over 17 amino acids. V shed 0 bases and J shed 3 bases, with 17 bases lying between them. Germline V gene sequence: CDR1 LGHNA, CDR2 YNFKEQ. DNA of the CDR3: TGTGCCAGCAGCCAAGATCCGAGGGGACATGCTCACTATGGCTACACCTTC. Its translation is CASSQDPRGHAHYGYTF.

Of note for this clonotype: An end of the junction does not agree with germline; a read error may underlie this. This chain links TRBV12-3 or TRBV12-4 with TRBJ2-3; D remains ambiguous. The CDR3 sequence is 17 residues long. Here the CDR3 reads CTSSFFLAVTSTDTQYF. The CDR3 DNA follows: TGTACCAGCAGTTTCTTTTTAGCAGTTACTAGCACAGATACGCAGTATTTT.

This clonotype was counted a few times. The CDR3 spells CASSDSLRNSYEQYF. In DNA, the CDR3 is TGTGCCAGCAGTGACAGTCTTAGGAACTCCTACGAGCAGTACTTC. The V gene is TRBV6-2 or TRBV6-3, the J gene TRBJ2-7; a possible D gene is TRBD1 (5 bases). V was shortened by 5 bases and J by 0 bases, with 14 bases between the two germline ends. The CDR3 loop spans 15 amino acids. Germline V gene data show CDR1 as MNHEY and CDR2 as SVGEGT.

This clonotype was seen at least ten times. This chain links TRBV9 with TRBJ2-3, with D possibly TRBD1 on 6 matching bases. The CDR3 totals 13 residues. V lost 2 bases, J lost 4 bases, and 8 bases lay in between. Germline V CDR1 and CDR2: SGDLS, YYNGEE. The CDR3 DNA follows: TGTGCCAGCAGCGTCAACAGGGCAGATACGCAGTATTTT. This translates into CASSVNRADTQYF.

The DNA of the CDR3 is TGTGCCAGCAGTTACGACCAGGGGGCACTTGGCCCCTACGAGCAGTACTTC. Residues: CASSYDQGALGPYEQYF. The genes are TRBV6-5 and TRBJ2-7; 8 bases line up with TRBD1. The junction had 11 bases not matched to a gene; V was cut back by 2 bases and J by 2 bases. The germline gives CDR1 MNHEY, CDR2 SVGAGI. The CDR3 spans 17 residues.

V usage is TRBV7-2 and J usage is TRBJ1-4; possibly TRBD1 for D (6 bases). Trimming took 1 base from V and 8 from J, leaving 14 bases between them. The germline gives CDR1 SGHTA, CDR2 FQGNSA. The CDR3 runs 15 residues. CDR3 in amino acids: CASSLGRGRGEKLFF. In DNA form, the CDR3 reads TGTGCCAGCAGCTTAGGGAGGGGGAGGGGAGAAAAACTGTTTTTT. The variable domain in full, completed from reference TRBV7-2 and TRBJ1-4, reads GAGVSQSPSNKVTEKGKDVELRCDPISGHTALYWYRQSLGQGLEFLIYFQGNSAPDKSGLPSDRFSAERTGGSVSTLTIQRTQQEDSAVYLCASSLGRGRGEKLFFGSGTQLSVL.

The table lists this clonotype with a few counts. The chain combines TRBV10-2 with TRBJ1-1; D unclear. Between the trimmed V and J ends, which lost 8 bases and 1 base, there was a span of 5 bases. This CDR3 is 11 amino acids long. From germline, CDR1 is WSHSY and CDR2 SAAADI. In nucleotides, the CDR3 is TGCGCCAGCCAAGAGAACACTGAAGCTTTCTTT. It codes for CASQENTEAFF.

This clonotype turned up a few times. This sequence joins TRBV20-1 and TRBJ2-5; no definite D call. The CDR3 spans 13 residues. The V end was cut by 0 bases, the J end by 3 bases, with 8 bases between. The germline V gene has CDR1 DFQATT and CDR2 SNEGSKA (reference sequence). The CDR3 coding sequence is TGCAGTGCTAGAGACCTAGGGAAAGAGACCCAGTACTTC. Its translation: CSARDLGKETQYF.

This clonotype has a handful of counts. The chain carries TRBV18 and TRBJ1-1, with no clear D. Germline V CDR1 and CDR2: KGHSH, LQKENI. The germline V and J ends were trimmed by 2 bases and 2 bases, with 6 bases remaining between them. The CDR3 runs 13 residues. The CDR3 DNA reads as TGTGCCAGCTCACCAATCCAAAACACTGAAGCTTTCTTT. Protein product: CASSPIQNTEAFF.

The V gene is TRBV15, the J gene TRBJ2-3, with TRBD1 matching over 7 bases. Germline-derived CDR1 and CDR2 are LNHNV and YYDKDF (reference sequence). This CDR3 has 14 residues. Trimming removed 4 bases from V and 2 bases from J; junction bases left unmatched: 3. CDR3 loop: CATSTGQNTDTQYF. For the CDR3, the DNA is TGTGCCACCAGCACGGGACAGAACACAGATACGCAGTATTTT.

The genes are TRBV7-2 and TRBJ2-3, with D unclear. This CDR3 spans 14 amino acids. Between the trimmed V and J ends, which lost 6 bases and 0 bases, there was a span of 10 bases. CDR1 and CDR2 (germline): SGHTA, FQGNSA. This chain's CDR3 is CASRRLRSTDTQYF. The CDR3 DNA follows: TGTGCCAGCAGGAGATTGAGAAGCACAGATACGCAGTATTTT.

This clonotype was counted ten times or more. V is TRBV12-3 or TRBV12-4 and J is TRBJ2-3; 8 nucleotides agree with TRBD2. Trimming cost V 6 bases and J 2 bases; bases outside gene matches: 7. This CDR3 spans 15 amino acids. In DNA form, the CDR3 reads TGTGCCAGCAGCTTACGGGGGGGCCACACAGATACGCAGTATTTT. It yields the protein CASSLRGGHTDTQYF.

The genes are TRBV12-3 or TRBV12-4 and TRBJ2-1; TRBD2 matches at 11 bases. The CDR3 consists of 17 residues. V dropped 1 base and J dropped 7; count of bases not matched to a gene: 9. This CDR3 reads CASSLVTSGRGWNEQFF. The CDR3 DNA sequence: TGTGCCAGCAGTTTAGTCACTAGCGGGAGAGGTTGGAATGAGCAGTTCTTC.

There are a few counts of this clonotype. The genes are TRBV27 and TRBJ2-3, with no clear D. V lost 1 base and J 1 base, leaving 12 bases between the germline ends. Germline loops: CDR1 MNHEY, CDR2 SMNVEV (reference sequence). The CDR3 contains 16 residues. Written as DNA, the CDR3 is TGTGCCAGCAGTTTATTTGGTTCTTGGGGCACAGATACGCAGTATTTT. Translation gives CASSLFGSWGTDTQYF.

This clonotype was seen repeatedly, ten times or more. The chain couples TRBV24-1 to TRBJ2-2, with D perhaps matching TRBD1 or TRBD2 (5 bases each). Germline V gives CDR1 KGHDR, CDR2 SFDVKD. This CDR3 comprises 18 residues. Trimming shortened V by 1 base and J by 4 bases, and 18 bases separated the two germline ends. CDR3 region: CATSDFPGPLSRTGELFF. Written as DNA, the CDR3 is TGTGCCACCAGTGATTTCCCGGGACCCCTCTCCCGCACCGGGGAGCTGTTTTTT.

This clonotype was recorded many times. CDR3 in amino acids: CASSLSLGANVLTF. DNA of the CDR3: TGTGCCAGCAGCTTATCTCTGGGGGCCAACGTCCTGACTTTC. The chain employs TRBV7-2 and TRBJ2-6, with D uncertain. The germline gives CDR1 SGHTA, CDR2 FQGNSA. Trimming took 2 bases from V and 4 from J, leaving 6 bases between them. The CDR3 contains 14 residues.

This clonotype was seen more than once but under ten times. This chain links TRBV15 with TRBJ1-1, with D possibly matching TRBD1 (6 bases). The CDR3 runs to 13 residues. CDR1 is LNHNV and CDR2 is YYDKDF in the germline V gene (reference sequence). V was shortened by 6 bases and J by 2 bases, with 10 bases between the two germline ends. The CDR3 region has the DNA TGTGCCACCAGGGACAGAATAAACACTGAAGCTTTCTTT. It is translated as CATRDRINTEAFF.

This clonotype was counted ten times or more. V gene TRBV7-3 combines with J gene TRBJ2-2; D not certain. CDR1 is SGHTA, CDR2 FQGTGA, per germline. The CDR3 loop spans 12 amino acids. Trimming shortened V by 5 bases and J by 8 bases, and 9 bases separated the two germline ends. The CDR3: CASSPDRGELFF. The CDR3 DNA follows: TGTGCCAGCAGCCCGGACCGAGGGGAGCTGTTTTTT.

This clonotype was found a few times. The V gene is TRBV7-2, the J gene TRBJ2-2, with unresolved D. With 5 bases removed from V and 2 bases from J, the gap between germline ends came to 15 bases. The CDR3 length is 16 residues. Germline values: CDR1 SGHTA, CDR2 FQGNSA. The CDR3 DNA reads as TGTGCCAGCAGCCAGGAGCAGCCCCTAAACACCGGGGAGCTGTTTTTT. Its translation is CASSQEQPLNTGELFF.

This chain connects TRBV4-2 to TRBJ2-1; D is possibly TRBD1 or TRBD2 (6 bases each). From germline, CDR1 is LGHNA and CDR2 YNFKEQ. The CDR3 is made up of 15 amino acids. Trimming took 4 bases from V and 3 from J, leaving 13 bases between them. The CDR3 DNA reads TGTGCCAGCAGCCGCCTCGGGGGCGGCTACAATGAGCAGTTCTTC. Its translation: CASSRLGGGYNEQFF.

In its sample, this clonotype was seen a few times. V is TRBV25-1 and J is TRBJ2-2, with D tentatively TRBD2 (6 bases). CDR3 length equals 16 residues. Between the trimmed V and J ends, which lost 3 bases and 3 bases, there was a span of 14 bases. Germline V gene data show CDR1 as MGHDK and CDR2 as SYGVNS. CDR3 DNA: TGTGCCAGCAGTGACCTGAGGGGAGGATACACCGGGGAGCTGTTTTTT. This encodes CASSDLRGGYTGELFF.

In its sample, this clonotype was seen a few times. The chain is built from TRBV20-1 and TRBJ1-5; D remains unclear. Trimming took 2 bases from V and 0 from J, leaving 17 bases between them. This CDR3 has 17 amino acids. Germline CDR1 is DFQATT and CDR2 is SNEGSKA (reference sequence). This CDR3 reads CSARRAPGGDSNQPQHF. The CDR3 nucleotides read TGCAGTGCTAGAAGAGCCCCCGGTGGGGATAGCAATCAGCCCCAGCATTTT.

V usage is TRBV15 and J usage is TRBJ2-4; 10 bases match TRBD1. J lost 6 bases, V lost 3 bases, and 8 bases had no gene match. This CDR3 comprises 16 residues. Germline CDR1 is LNHNV and CDR2 is YYDKDF (reference sequence). The CDR3 DNA reads TGTGCCACCAGCAGGACGACAGGGGGCGGCGGAAACATTCAGTACTTC. It specifies CATSRTTGGGGNIQYF.

This clonotype was seen many times. This chain connects TRBV10-3 to TRBJ2-1; D is unresolved. CDR1 and CDR2 (germline): ENHRY, SYGVKD. Trimming shortened V by 4 bases and J by 7 bases, and 5 bases separated the two germline ends. The CDR3 covers 11 residues. CDR3 region: CAISAENEQFF. In nucleotides, the CDR3 is TGTGCCATCAGTGCGGAAAATGAGCAGTTCTTC.

This chain joins TRBV6-1 and TRBJ2-2; 14 bases agree with TRBD2. Looked up from germline, CDR1 is MNHNS and CDR2 is SASEGT. The ends lost 8 bases at V and 0 bases at J; junction bases unmatched: 5. This CDR3 is 17 amino acids long. The CDR3 region is CASRTSGGFANTGELFF. The DNA of the CDR3 is TGTGCCAGCCGGACTAGCGGGGGGTTCGCGAACACCGGGGAGCTGTTTTTT.

The CDR3 bases are TGCGCCAGCAGCCAAGATTTGGCGGGCAACTATGGCTACACCTTC. Translation: CASSQDLAGNYGYTF. This rearrangement joins TRBV4-3 to TRBJ1-2; no definite D call. The CDR3 extends over 15 amino acids. Trimming took 0 bases from V and 2 from J, leaving 10 bases between them. The germline CDR1 and CDR2 sequences are LGHNA and YSLEER.

This clonotype has more than one count but fewer than ten. The chain couples TRBV20-1 to TRBJ2-7; D may be TRBD1 (5 bases). Germline assignment: CDR1 DFQATT and CDR2 SNEGSKA (reference sequence). The V and J ends lost 5 bases and 8 bases respectively, with 13 bases between them. The CDR3 length is 11 residues. The CDR3 loop is CSAHDAGKQYF. As DNA, the CDR3 is TGCAGTGCTCATGATGCAGGGAAGCAGTACTTC.

This clonotype was observed a handful of times. V and J are TRBV29-1 and TRBJ2-1; D is possibly TRBD1 or TRBD2 (7 bases each). Germline V lookup: CDR1 SQVTM, CDR2 ANQGSEA. V was cut by 6 bases and J by 6 bases, with 18 bases left in between. CDR3 size: 14 residues. The CDR3 protein is CSVPRGEGGNEQFF. Here the CDR3 DNA reads TGCAGCGTCCCCAGGGGGGAGGGGGGCAATGAGCAGTTCTTC.

The chain couples TRBV20-1 to TRBJ2-5; the D is unclear. The CDR3 has 15 residues. V lost 0 bases, J lost 7 bases, and 18 bases lay in between. Germline V lookup: CDR1 DFQATT, CDR2 SNEGSKA (reference sequence). This chain's CDR3 is CSARDLVEEVGTQYF. CDR3 nucleotides: TGCAGTGCTAGAGATCTGGTAGAAGAGGTTGGGACCCAGTACTTC.